The 14 T cell receptor beta chains listed next were all sequenced from one sample in a study of cytomegalovirus exposure and HLA in healthy donors. Vbeta (60) and Jbeta (13) primers were used in the PCR. The assay was immunoSEQ multiplex PCR, and TCRdb's table has in-frame clones only and misses some. The top ten hold 2.1% of the sample, which has roughly 140,000 clones, around 72% seen once. Material for sequencing was PBMCs. The receptors were sampled from a man in his forties in good health and CMV-seronegative.

V and J are TRBV25-1 and TRBJ2-7; 7 nucleotides agree with TRBD1. Germline V CDR1 and CDR2: MGHDK, SYGVNS. J gave up 5 bases and V 4 bases, and 8 bases lay outside the gene matches. The CDR3 spans 14 residues. This chain's CDR3 is CASSVSGGIDEQYF. DNA of the CDR3: TGTGCCAGCAGTGTCTCAGGGGGTATCGACGAGCAGTACTTC.

The chain combines TRBV5-4 with TRBJ2-1, with 9 bases fitting TRBD2. V shed 3 bases and J 6 bases; nucleotides not matched to a gene: 7. The CDR3 consists of 15 residues. Germline V gene data show CDR1 as SGHNT and CDR2 as YYREEE (reference sequence). CDR3 in amino acids: CASSSAGGLANEQFF. DNA for the CDR3: TGTGCCAGCAGCTCCGCGGGGGGGCTTGCCAATGAGCAGTTCTTC.

The count of this clone is one. CDR3 sequence (DNA): TGTGCCCATTCAGATACGCAGTATTTT. It codes for CAHSDTQYF. The chain employs TRBV27 and TRBJ2-3; D uncertain. The germline gives CDR1 MNHEY, CDR2 SMNVEV (reference sequence). With 11 bases removed from V and 4 bases from J, the gap between germline ends came to 4 bases. The CDR3 sequence is 9 residues long.

The rearrangement joins TRBV29-1 to TRBJ1-2; 8 bases are shared with TRBD1. Trimming removed 4 bases from V and 0 bases from J; junction bases left unmatched: 1. Germline V gives CDR1 SQVTM, CDR2 ANQGSEA. The CDR3 has 13 amino acids. DNA for the CDR3: TGCAGCGTTGGGACAGGGCCTAACTATGGCTACACCTTC. Protein sequence: CSVGTGPNYGYTF. The full variable domain, with the rest looked up from reference TRBV29-1 and TRBJ1-2, is SAVISQKPSRDICQRGTSLTIQCQVDSQVTMMFWYRQQPGQSLTLIATANQGSEATYESGFVIDKFPISRPNLTFSTLTVSNMSPEDSSIYLCSVGTGPNYGYTFGSGTRLTVV.

The J gene is TRBJ2-7, the V gene TRBV5-4; no clear D gene. From germline, CDR1 is SGHNT and CDR2 YYREEE (reference sequence). CDR3 length: 15 amino acids. V was clipped by 2 bases and J by 2 bases, with 14 bases between them. This CDR3 reads CASSFAANGAYEQYF. The CDR3, as DNA: TGTGCCAGCAGCTTTGCGGCCAACGGCGCCTACGAGCAGTACTTC.

The chain recombines TRBV5-1 with TRBJ1-4; D unclear. The V gene's germline CDR1 is SGHRS and CDR2 YFSETQ. The CDR3 sequence is 14 residues long. The V gene lost 0 bases and the J gene lost 5 bases, with 8 bases spanning the gap. The DNA of the CDR3 is TGCGCCAGCAGCTTGGAGCGGAGAAATGAAAAACTGTTTTTT. Protein product: CASSLERRNEKLFF. Filled out from reference TRBV5-1 and TRBJ1-4, the complete variable domain reads KAGVTQTPRYLIKTRGQQVTLSCSPISGHRSVSWYQQTPGQGLQFLFEYFSETQRNKGNFPGRFSGRQFSNSRSEMNVSTLELGDSALYLCASSLERRNEKLFFGSGTQLSVL.

The rearrangement uses TRBV5-1 and TRBJ2-3, with TRBD1 matching over 10 bases. The CDR3 covers 15 residues. J lost 6 bases, V lost 3 bases, and 7 bases had no gene match. Germline values: CDR1 SGHRS, CDR2 YFSETQ. The CDR3 reads CASSWGQGTGDTQYF. CDR3 bases: TGCGCCAGCAGCTGGGGACAGGGGACGGGGGATACGCAGTATTTT.

V usage is TRBV6-5 and J usage is TRBJ1-4; 7 nucleotides align to TRBD1. Germline values: CDR1 MNHEY, CDR2 SVGAGI. The CDR3 is 16 amino acids. The junction had 4 bases not matched to a gene; V was cut back by 0 bases and J by 3 bases. CDR3 DNA sequence: TGTGCCAGCAGTTACTCGGGGGGACAGTCTAATGAAAAACTGTTTTTT. Protein sequence: CASSYSGGQSNEKLFF.

The chain couples TRBV11-2 to TRBJ2-1; 12 nucleotides agree with TRBD1. From germline, CDR1 is SGHAT and CDR2 FQNNGV. Trimming at V came to 3 bases and at J to 0 bases, leaving 6 bases not matched to a gene. The CDR3 extends over 18 amino acids. The CDR3 protein is CASSLGQGARSSYNEQFF. The CDR3 DNA reads TGTGCCAGCAGCTTGGGACAGGGGGCTAGGAGCTCCTACAATGAGCAGTTCTTC.

The chain recombines TRBV7-9 with TRBJ1-6; D is uncertain. CDR3 length equals 15 residues. The V end was cut by 4 bases, the J end by 7 bases, with 14 bases between. In germline, CDR1 is SEHNR, CDR2 FQNEAQ (reference sequence). This CDR3 is CASSSLIFGNSPLHF. The CDR3 DNA is TGTGCCAGCAGCTCTCTTATTTTCGGGAATTCACCCCTCCACTTT.

This clone has just a few counts. The V call is TRBV9, the J call TRBJ1-2; 7 bases align to TRBD1. Germline values: CDR1 SGDLS, CDR2 YYNGEE. V was clipped by 3 bases and J by 2 bases; unmatched bases: 7. This CDR3 has 15 residues. The CDR3 protein is CASSDTQGTNYGYTF. The CDR3 region has the DNA TGTGCCAGCAGCGACACACAGGGGACGAACTATGGCTACACCTTC.

This clone was detected once. The rearrangement links TRBV9 to TRBJ2-2, with 12 positions matching TRBD2. V shed 3 bases, J shed 4 bases, and the junction held 7 bases outside the gene matches. The germline CDR1 and CDR2 sequences are SGDLS and YYNGEE. The CDR3 consists of 17 residues. The CDR3 sequence: CASSGLAGGPVTGELFF. As DNA, the CDR3 is TGTGCCAGCAGCGGGCTAGCGGGAGGGCCCGTCACCGGGGAGCTGTTTTTT. The whole variable domain, remainder taken from reference TRBV9 and TRBJ2-2, is DSGVTQTPKHLITATGQRVTLRCSPRSGDLSVYWYQQSLDQGLQFLIQYYNGEERAKGNILERFSAQQFPDLHSELNLSSLELGDSALYFCASSGLAGGPVTGELFFGEGSRLTVL.

A single count supports this clone. The chain employs TRBV19 and TRBJ1-5, with 10 bases identical to TRBD1. Trimming took 7 bases from V and 3 from J; bases not matched to a gene: 9. CDR1 LNHDA and CDR2 SQIVND come from the germline V gene (reference sequence). The CDR3 covers 16 residues. The CDR3 loop reads CASTTIGTGDNQPQHF. In nucleotides, the CDR3 is TGTGCCAGTACCACCATTGGGACAGGGGACAATCAGCCCCAGCATTTT.

The CDR3 DNA reads as TGTGCCAGCAGCTTCGGACAGGGTAACACCATATATTTT. Translation gives CASSFGQGNTIYF. The genes are TRBV7-2 and TRBJ1-3; 8 nucleotides match TRBD1. Trimming cost V 3 bases and J 7 bases; bases outside gene matches: 2. Germline V gives CDR1 SGHTA, CDR2 FQGNSA. The CDR3 has 13 residues.